The next 25 T cell receptor beta chains were all read from a single sample in a study of cytomegalovirus exposure and HLA in healthy donors. The PCR used 60 Vbeta and 13 Jbeta primers. Method: immunoSEQ multiplex PCR; TCRdb's copy keeps in-frame clones and lacks some. The repertoire has roughly 90,000 clones, roughly four fifths of them found once; the top ten carry around 3.2%. What was sequenced was PBMCs. Receptors were obtained from a man between 25 and 39 years old in good health and CMV-seropositive.

This chain connects TRBV7-2 to TRBJ2-3, with a possible D match to TRBD1 (6 bases). The CDR3 contains 15 residues. Germline V CDR1 and CDR2: SGHTA, FQGNSA. Trimming left V 1 base short and J 5 bases short, with 13 bases between. The DNA of the CDR3 is TGTGCCAGCAGCTTAGGGTCAGGGGCATTAGATACGCAGTATTTT. Encoded protein: CASSLGSGALDTQYF.

This chain uses TRBV4-3 with TRBJ2-4; 11 nucleotides match TRBD2. The germline gives CDR1 LGHNA, CDR2 YSLEER. V lost 1 base, J lost 6 bases, and 17 bases stayed unmatched. The CDR3 loop spans 20 amino acids. For the CDR3, the DNA is TGCGCCAGCAGCCAAGGATTTACTAGCGGGAGCGAGGGCTTGGGAAACATTCAGTACTTC. Amino acids: CASSQGFTSGSEGLGNIQYF.

The chain links TRBV10-3 to TRBJ1-5; 12 bases are a match to TRBD1. With V trimmed by 6 bases and J by 6 bases, 6 bases remained unmatched. The CDR3 is made up of 15 amino acids. Germline CDR1 ENHRY, CDR2 SYGVKD. CDR3 residues: CAISRGQGAGQPQHF. CDR3 nucleotides: TGTGCCATCAGCCGGGGACAGGGGGCAGGTCAGCCCCAGCATTTT.

This chain links TRBV29-1 with TRBJ2-7; TRBD1 might be the D (6 bases). This CDR3 contains 12 residues. Germline CDR1 is SQVTM and CDR2 is ANQGSEA. V dropped 6 bases and J dropped 6 bases, with 15 bases sitting between them. CDR3 DNA sequence: TGCAGCGTCCCGCAGGGGCAAGGCGAGCAGTACTTC. Encoded protein: CSVPQGQGEQYF.

This clone was recorded once. The chain couples TRBV10-2 to TRBJ2-7; 9 nucleotides agree with TRBD2. Trimming removed 0 bases from V and 8 bases from J; junction bases left unmatched: 5. Germline assignment: CDR1 WSHSY and CDR2 SAAADI. CDR3 length: 14 residues. CDR3 in amino acids: CASSESSGRMQQYF. The CDR3 DNA is TGCGCCAGCAGTGAGTCTAGCGGGAGAATGCAGCAGTACTTC.

The rearrangement joins TRBV28 to TRBJ1-5, with D perhaps matching TRBD1 (5 bases). This CDR3 is 15 amino acids long. In germline, CDR1 is MDHEN, CDR2 SYDVKM. The germline V and J ends were trimmed by 3 bases and 1 base, with 10 bases remaining between them. The CDR3 coding sequence is TGTGCCAGCAGTTTCGCGACAGCAAGCAATCAGCCCCAGCATTTT. Its protein product is CASSFATASNQPQHF.

The chain recombines TRBV28 with TRBJ2-7, with D maybe TRBD1 (5 bases). This CDR3 is built from 13 residues. Germline CDR1 is MDHEN and CDR2 is SYDVKM. The V and J ends lost 10 bases and 0 bases respectively, with 13 bases between them. The CDR3 is CATGRGLSYEQYF. CDR3 bases: TGTGCCACAGGTAGGGGCCTCTCCTACGAGCAGTACTTC.

As for this clone: At one boundary the junction diverges from the germline segment, which might be a read error. J is TRBJ1-3 and V is TRBV9; D is unresolved. Germline CDR1 and CDR2: SGDLS and YYNGEE. The CDR3 is made up of 14 amino acids. The CDR3 DNA reads TGTGCCAGCAGCGTAGGAGAAACTGGAGACACCATATATTTT. Translation gives CASSVGETGDTIYF.

For the CDR3, the DNA is TGTGCCAGCAGGGGCACGGCAACTAATGAAAAACTGTTTTTT. This sequence encodes CASRGTATNEKLFF. The V call is TRBV27, the J call TRBJ1-4; D is unresolved. CDR1 is MNHEY and CDR2 is SMNVEV in the germline V gene (reference sequence). The V and J ends lost 6 bases and 0 bases respectively, with 8 bases between them. The CDR3 loop spans 14 amino acids.

This rearrangement joins TRBV25-1 to TRBJ1-1; no reliable D call. CDR3 length equals 13 residues. Trimming shortened V by 5 bases and J by 1 base, and 8 bases separated the two germline ends. The germline CDR1 and CDR2 sequences are MGHDK and SYGVNS. DNA for the CDR3: TGTGCCAGCAGTCTATCGGGGAACACTGAAGCTTTCTTT. Amino acid sequence: CASSLSGNTEAFF.

The V call is TRBV9, the J call TRBJ1-4, with a possible D match to TRBD1 (6 bases). V lost 0 bases and J 8 bases, leaving 11 bases between the germline ends. Germline V gene lookup returns CDR1 SGDLS and CDR2 YYNGEE. The CDR3 extends over 14 amino acids. This CDR3 reads CASSVGAGEEKLFF. In nucleotides, the CDR3 is TGTGCCAGCAGCGTAGGGGCAGGGGAGGAAAAACTGTTTTTT.

This clone was observed a single time. This chain links TRBV19 with TRBJ2-5; 8 nucleotides align to TRBD2. Germline values: CDR1 LNHDA, CDR2 SQIVND (reference sequence). Trimming at V came to 4 bases and at J to 4 bases, leaving 8 bases not matched to a gene. The CDR3 covers 15 residues. Written as DNA, the CDR3 is TGTGCCAGTAGTACGGGACTAGTAGTCCGAGAGACCCAGTACTTC. Encoded protein: CASSTGLVVRETQYF.

This clone appeared a single time. This sequence joins TRBV28 and TRBJ2-2; 12 bases are shared with TRBD2. Unmatched junction bases numbered 8, after V lost 7 bases and J lost 5 bases. Looked up from germline, CDR1 is MDHEN and CDR2 is SYDVKM. The CDR3 runs to 16 residues. The CDR3 loop reads CASNTLAGGGTGELFF. The CDR3 nucleotides are TGTGCCAGCAATACACTAGCGGGAGGTGGTACCGGGGAGCTGTTTTTT.

This clone was counted a single time. This chain links TRBV5-1 with TRBJ1-2, with D possibly TRBD1 on 6 matching bases. Per germline, CDR1 SGHRS and CDR2 YFSETQ. V lost 0 bases, J lost 5 bases, and 17 bases lay in between. This CDR3 is built from 16 residues. CDR3: CASSLGDSAGVYGYTF. CDR3 coding DNA: TGCGCCAGCAGCTTGGGAGATTCGGCAGGGGTATATGGCTACACCTTC. The variable domain in full, completed from reference TRBV5-1 and TRBJ1-2, reads KAGVTQTPRYLIKTRGQQVTLSCSPISGHRSVSWYQQTPGQGLQFLFEYFSETQRNKGNFPGRFSGRQFSNSRSEMNVSTLELGDSALYLCASSLGDSAGVYGYTFGSGTRLTVV.

The CDR3 DNA is TGTGCCAGTAGTCCAACAAGGACTAGTCCCCACGAGCAGTACTTC. It specifies CASSPTRTSPHEQYF. The chain links TRBV19 to TRBJ2-7, with TRBD2 matching 7 bases. The V gene's germline CDR1 is LNHDA and CDR2 SQIVND (reference sequence). The CDR3 length is 15 residues. The junction had 12 bases not matched to a gene; V was cut back by 5 bases and J by 5 bases. The complete variable domain, with remaining parts taken from reference TRBV19 and TRBJ2-7, reads DGGITQSPKYLFRKEGQNVTLSCEQNLNHDAMYWYRQDPGQGLRLIYYSQIVNDFQKGDIAEGYSVSREKKESFPLTVTSAQKNPTAFYLCASSPTRTSPHEQYFGPGTRLTVT.

This chain connects TRBV4-1 to TRBJ1-5, with D possibly matching TRBD1 (5 bases). The length of the CDR3 is 16 residues. The V end was cut by 3 bases, the J end by 2 bases, with 14 bases between. Germline V gene sequence: CDR1 MGHRA, CDR2 YSYEKL. The CDR3 sequence: CASSHPTGLGNQPQHF. CDR3 DNA: TGCGCCAGCAGCCACCCGACGGGACTGGGCAATCAGCCCCAGCATTTT.

This clone was recorded a few times. The CDR3 protein is CASSLGTGRMNTEAFF. The CDR3 nucleotides read TGTGCCAGCAGCTTGGGGACAGGGAGAATGAACACTGAAGCTTTCTTT. The J gene is TRBJ1-1, the V gene TRBV5-8; TRBD1 aligns across 8 bases. J was trimmed by 0 bases and V by 0 bases; bases with no gene match: 4. Germline CDR1 SGHTS, CDR2 YDEGEE. The CDR3 is 16 residues long.

J is TRBJ1-1 and V is TRBV6-4, with D possibly being TRBD1 (5 bases). CDR3 length equals 11 residues. V was shortened by 7 bases and J by 10 bases, with 13 bases between the two germline ends. Per germline, CDR1 MRHNA and CDR2 SNTAGT. The CDR3 spells CASTPGGGAFF. CDR3 nucleotides: TGTGCCAGCACCCCTGGGGGGGGAGCTTTCTTT.

DNA of the CDR3: TGCGCCAGCAGCTTGGAAACAGGGGGCGCATATGGCTACACCTTC. Translated: CASSLETGGAYGYTF. The gene calls are TRBV5-1 and TRBJ1-2; 9 bases align to TRBD1. This CDR3 comprises 15 residues. Germline CDR1 SGHRS, CDR2 YFSETQ. Losses at the gene ends were 0 bases for V and 5 bases for J; bases not matched to a gene: 5.

The CDR3 region has the DNA TGTGCCAGCAGCTTAGTAGGGGGAGTGAGTGAGCAGTTCTTC. It is translated as CASSLVGGVSEQFF. The V call is TRBV7-9, the J call TRBJ2-1, with D possibly TRBD1 on 6 matching bases. V lost 1 base, J lost 9 bases, and 13 bases lay in between. Per germline, CDR1 SEHNR and CDR2 FQNEAQ (reference sequence). CDR3 length: 14 residues.

The V and J genes are TRBV28 and TRBJ2-2, with 9 bases aligning to TRBD1. From germline, CDR1 is MDHEN and CDR2 SYDVKM. CDR3 length: 17 residues. Germline trimming cut 6 bases from V and 4 bases from J; bases unmatched to any gene: 12. The DNA for the CDR3 is TGTGCCAGCAGCCACTTGGGACAGGGAAGTGGCACCGGGGAGCTGTTTTTT. The encoded protein is CASSHLGQGSGTGELFF.

This clone showed up just a few times. CDR3 bases: TGTGCCAGCAGCCCCAACGGACGGGAGAATCAGCCCCAGCATTTT. This codes for CASSPNGRENQPQHF. The V and J genes are TRBV7-6 and TRBJ1-5; D is undetermined. V was cut by 5 bases and J by 4 bases, with 15 bases left in between. CDR3 length: 15 residues. Germline assignment: CDR1 SGHVS and CDR2 FNYEAQ.

The rearrangement joins TRBV19 to TRBJ1-5, with 10 bases identical to TRBD1. The J segment lost 4 bases and the V segment lost 3 bases, leaving 3 bases of the junction unmatched. The CDR3 spans 15 residues. Germline values: CDR1 LNHDA, CDR2 SQIVND (reference sequence). CDR3 DNA: TGTGCCAGTAGTATCGTGGACAGGGGGAATCAGCCCCAGCATTTT. As protein: CASSIVDRGNQPQHF. The whole variable domain, remainder taken from reference TRBV19 and TRBJ1-5, is DGGITQSPKYLFRKEGQNVTLSCEQNLNHDAMYWYRQDPGQGLRLIYYSQIVNDFQKGDIAEGYSVSREKKESFPLTVTSAQKNPTAFYLCASSIVDRGNQPQHFGDGTRLSIL.

This sequence joins TRBV6-6 and TRBJ2-5, with D possibly TRBD1 on 6 matching bases. The tail of the sequence fits TRBJ2-7 better, so the J call may be wrong. The CDR3 runs 14 residues. Germline-derived CDR1 and CDR2 are MNHNY and SVGAGI (reference sequence). The CDR3 DNA reads as TGTGCCAGCAGCCTTGGACAGCCCTCCTACGAGCAGTACTTC. Protein: CASSLGQPSYEQYF.

As regards this clone: Distinct nucleotide sequences in the sample also encode this CDR3. This chain connects TRBV4-3 to TRBJ2-7, with TRBD2 matching 10 bases. The CDR3 totals 15 residues. The V and J ends lost 4 bases and 3 bases, in that order; junction bases with no gene match: 6. Germline CDR1 is LGHNA and CDR2 is YSLEER. The CDR3 region is CASSLGTSGIYEQYF. The CDR3 DNA reads TGCGCCAGCAGCCTGGGCACTAGCGGGATCTACGAGCAGTACTTC.